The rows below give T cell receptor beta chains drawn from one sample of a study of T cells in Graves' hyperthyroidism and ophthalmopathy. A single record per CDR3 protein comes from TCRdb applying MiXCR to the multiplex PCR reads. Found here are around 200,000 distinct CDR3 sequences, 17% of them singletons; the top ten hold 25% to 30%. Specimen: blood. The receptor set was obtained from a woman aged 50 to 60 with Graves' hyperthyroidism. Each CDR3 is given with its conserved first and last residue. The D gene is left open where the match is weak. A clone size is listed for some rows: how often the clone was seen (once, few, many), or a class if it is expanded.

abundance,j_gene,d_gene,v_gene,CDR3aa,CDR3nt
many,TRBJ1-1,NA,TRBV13,CASSLGYRNTEAFF,TGTGCCAGCAGCTTGGGCTATCGGAACACTGAAGCTTTCTTT
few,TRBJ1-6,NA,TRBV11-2,CASSLGSTLHF,TGTGCCAGCAGCTTAGGGTCCACCCTCCACTTT
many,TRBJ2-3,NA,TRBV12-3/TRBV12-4,CASSLVEAGDTQYF,TGTGCCAGCAGTTTAGTTGAGGCGGGAGATACGCAGTATTTT
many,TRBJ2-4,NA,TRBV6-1,CASSPTGTAKNIQYF,TGTGCCAGCAGTCCGACCGGGACAGCCAAAAACATTCAGTACTTC
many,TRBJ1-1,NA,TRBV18,CASFKGAGVRNTEAFF,TGTGCCAGCTTTAAAGGCGCCGGAGTGCGGAACACTGAAGCTTTCTTT
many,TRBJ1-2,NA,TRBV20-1,CSARTGGYGYTF,TGCAGTGCTAGAACAGGAGGGTATGGCTACACCTTC
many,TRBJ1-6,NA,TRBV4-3,CASSLQQEVNSPLHF,TGCGCCAGCAGCCTTCAACAGGAGGTTAATTCACCCCTCCACTTT
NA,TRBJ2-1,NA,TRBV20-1,CSARGRRTTGNNEQFF,TGCAGTGCTAGAGGGCGACGGACAACGGGGAACAATGAGCAGTTCTTC
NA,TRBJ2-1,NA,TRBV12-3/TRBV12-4,CASSSKDRSAYNEQFF,TGTGCCAGCAGTTCAAAAGACAGAAGCGCCTACAATGAGCAGTTCTTC
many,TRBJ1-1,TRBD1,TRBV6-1,CASSLRGAAIEAFF,TGTGCCAGCAGTCTCAGGGGGGCGGCCATTGAAGCTTTCTTT
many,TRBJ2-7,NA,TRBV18,CASSLTLTDEQYF,TGTGCCAGCTCACTAACCCTGACTGACGAGCAGTACTTC
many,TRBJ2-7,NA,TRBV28,CASGEGGRQYF,TGTGCCAGCGGGGAAGGGGGTAGGCAGTACTTC
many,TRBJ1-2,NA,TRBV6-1,CASTIGLPNYGYTF,TGTGCCAGCACTATTGGACTTCCTAACTATGGCTACACCTTC
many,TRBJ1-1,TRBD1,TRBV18,CASSPLDRATDTEAFF,TGTGCCAGCTCACCACTCGACAGGGCTACGGACACTGAAGCTTTCTTT
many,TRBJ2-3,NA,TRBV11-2,CASSFLTVGDTQYF,TGTGCCAGCAGCTTTCTAACAGTTGGAGATACGCAGTATTTT
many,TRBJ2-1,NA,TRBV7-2,CASTHGQVPYNEQFF,TGTGCCAGCACCCACGGACAAGTCCCATACAATGAGCAGTTCTTC
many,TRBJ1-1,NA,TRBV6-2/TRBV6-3,CASRETENTEAFF,TGTGCCAGCCGGGAAACAGAGAACACTGAAGCTTTCTTT
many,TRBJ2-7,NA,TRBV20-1,CSASPPGMGYEQYF,TGCAGTGCTAGTCCCCCAGGGATGGGGTACGAGCAGTACTTC
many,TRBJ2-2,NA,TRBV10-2,CASSESRGALNTGELFF,TGCGCCAGCAGTGAGTCCAGGGGCGCCCTGAACACCGGGGAGCTGTTTTTT
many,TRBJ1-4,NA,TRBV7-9,CASSRGGATNEKLFF,TGTGCCAGCAGCCGCGGCGGGGCAACTAATGAAAAACTGTTTTTT
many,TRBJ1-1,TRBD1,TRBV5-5,CASSYPGGAGTEAFF,TGTGCCAGCAGCTACCCAGGGGGCGCCGGCACTGAAGCTTTCTTT
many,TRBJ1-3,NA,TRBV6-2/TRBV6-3,CASRGTDGNTIYF,TGTGCCAGCAGGGGGACCGATGGAAACACCATATATTTT
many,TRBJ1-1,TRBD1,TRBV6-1,CASSEQGALNTEAFF,TGTGCCAGCAGTGAACAGGGGGCCCTCAACACTGAAGCTTTCTTT
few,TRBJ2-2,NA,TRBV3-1,CASRTWQGPSTGELFF,TGTGCCAGCAGAACGTGGCAGGGTCCTTCCACCGGGGAGCTGTTTTTT
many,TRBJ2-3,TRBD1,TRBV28,CASSFLGQGEDTQYF,TGTGCCAGCAGTTTTCTCGGACAGGGGGAAGATACGCAGTATTTT
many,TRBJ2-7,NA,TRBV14,CASSQTVTGTEQYF,TGTGCCAGCAGCCAAACCGTAACAGGGACCGAGCAGTACTTC
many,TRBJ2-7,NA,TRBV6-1,CASSVTVNYEQYF,TGTGCCAGCAGCGTGACAGTGAACTACGAGCAGTACTTC
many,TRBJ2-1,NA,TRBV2,CASSPEKARSGNEQFF,TGTGCCAGCAGCCCCGAGAAGGCCAGATCGGGCAATGAGCAGTTCTTC